Described below is a single T cell receptor beta chain sequence and its context. Its antigen remains unidentified. A read error is possible here, since a much larger clone lies one base away. The CDR3 holds 15 amino acids from the cysteine to the phenylalanine. The read is trimmed to its CDR3 DNA, 45 bases read in frame from base 1. The germline V gene (reference sequence) provides CDR1 DFQATT and CDR2 SNEGSKA. Trimming takes 5 bases off V and 2 bases off J; junction bases not matched to a gene: 10. Receptor libraries were prepared by PCR. The listed sequencing device is Illumina HiSeq 2500. To normalize quantification of the TCRbeta repertoire, the TCR libraries were built with molecular barcoding that relied on unique molecular identifiers. The public reads were reprocessed in TCRdb via fastp at Q25 and MiXCR, keeping in-frame beta chains. Rows merge per CDR3 protein into single entries with the most common DNA and genes. The sample table records hundreds of thousands of distinct CDR3 sequences; roughly 17% of these occur just once. The top ten clones comprise over 0.95% of the sample.

This specimen belongs to a study of T-cell reconstitution after alpha-beta-depleted transplantation in children (dated by TCRdb to the mid-2010s). Looking at the study overall: Using TCR repertoire profiling, the study followed T-cell immune reconstitution in a quantitative way in children after TCRalphabeta/CD19-depleted allogeneic hematopoietic cell transplantation.

Recombination connected TRBV20-1 to TRBJ2-3, and TRBD1 matches 7 of the central bases. The clonotype comes from a human donor who donated a stem cell graft to a child with acute myeloid leukemia. Sequences were derived from PBMCs from the stem cell graft donor, sampled from the stem cell graft. CDR3 sequence: CSALQGISNTDTQYF. The nucleotide sequence is TGCAGTGCTCTACAGGGGATCTCTAACACAGATACGCAGTATTTT.